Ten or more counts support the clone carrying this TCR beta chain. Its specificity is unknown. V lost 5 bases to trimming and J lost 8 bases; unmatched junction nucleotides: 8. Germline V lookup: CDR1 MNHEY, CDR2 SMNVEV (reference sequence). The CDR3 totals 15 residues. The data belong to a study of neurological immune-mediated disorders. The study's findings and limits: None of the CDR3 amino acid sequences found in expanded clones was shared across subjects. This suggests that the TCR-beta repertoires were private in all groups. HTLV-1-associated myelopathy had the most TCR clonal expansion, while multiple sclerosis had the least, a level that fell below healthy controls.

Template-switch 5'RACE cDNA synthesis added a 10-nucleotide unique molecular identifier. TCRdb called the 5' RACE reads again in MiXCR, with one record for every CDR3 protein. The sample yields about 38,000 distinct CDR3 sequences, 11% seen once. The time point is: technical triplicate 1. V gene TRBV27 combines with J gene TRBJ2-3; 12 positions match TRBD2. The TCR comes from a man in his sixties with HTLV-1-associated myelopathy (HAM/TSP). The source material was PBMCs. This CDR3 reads CASSPKTSGRGTQYF. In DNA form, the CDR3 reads TGTGCCAGCAGTCCCAAGACTAGCGGGAGAGGTACGCAGTATTTT.